This TCR beta chain came from a study of blood T cell repertoires in COVID-19. Study summary: Italy, Spain and the United States were the sources of the convalescent and acute COVID-19 samples. From T cells, B-cell-depleted T cells, or PBMCs came the material, which was cDNA or gDNA.

Some clones are missing from TCRdb's copy, which holds only in-frame ones; the method was immunoSEQ multiplex PCR. The table lists roughly 150,000 clones, over 80% of them singletons, with around 5.1% in the top ten. Cohorts were assigned according to the clinical history that participants reported. Within 2 weeks before study entry, exposed participants met a COVID-19 case. The CDR3 contains 13 residues. Trimming cost V 11 bases and J 2 bases, with 12 bases left between them. The germline V gene has CDR1 KGHDR and CDR2 SFDVKD. The sequencing sample was made of PBMCs or T cells enriched from blood (not recorded which). V is TRBV24-1 and J is TRBJ1-5; D is perhaps TRBD1 (5 bases). This receptor was obtained from a man between 70 and 80 years old who had been exposed to COVID-19. CDR3 coding DNA: TGTGCCAACCTGACAGTTGGCAATCAGCCCCAGCATTTT. It specifies CANLTVGNQPQHF.